This record looks at one T cell receptor beta chain sequence and its context. Its cognate antigen is unknown. The entry originates in a study of T cell responses to AZD1222 COVID-19 vaccine. Study-wide results and limits: Seropositive AZD1222 recipients at baseline numbered only five or six. Reportedly, nearly half the spike-specific TCRs target unmutated variant regions. Donors in the cohort were predominantly white British and more often female, and clonal diversity was possibly underestimated. Spike-specific TCR breadth and depth went up after people got two AZD1222 doses.

This table comes from immunoSEQ multiplex PCR, and its TCRdb copy is limited to in-frame clones, with some not included. Altogether about 130,000 clones are present, roughly 86% being singletons, with the ten largest covering roughly an eighth. The CDR3 has 17 residues. From germline, CDR1 is SGHRS and CDR2 YFSETQ. With 4 bases removed from V and 0 bases from J, the gap between germline ends came to 16 bases. The TCR comes from an adult in good health. Source: peripheral blood, taken on day 0 of AZD1222 vaccination. The chain links TRBV5-1 to TRBJ1-4; a possible D gene is TRBD1 (6 bases). The CDR3 is CASSGPRGKTTNEKLFF. The CDR3 region has the DNA TGCGCCAGCAGCGGACCAAGGGGGAAAACAACTAATGAAAAACTGTTTTTT.